Below are 11 T cell receptor beta chains sequenced from a single sample in a study of CD8 T cells in ankylosing spondylitis. One entry per CDR3 protein results from TCRdb running MiXCR on the 5' RACE reads. Found here are over 95,000 distinct CDR3 sequences, 7.5% to 9% of them singletons; the top ten hold 9.9%. Sequenced material: blood, either unsorted or a sorted T cell fraction (not recorded which). The receptors shown here come from a male donor with ankylosing spondylitis or in good health (not recorded which).

This clonotype was observed many times. The V call is TRBV9, the J call TRBJ1-3; D is uncertain. CDR3 length equals 17 residues. V lost 2 bases and J lost 0, with 15 bases in between. Germline-derived CDR1 and CDR2 are SGDLS and YYNGEE. In nucleotides, the CDR3 is TGTGCCAGCAGCGTGGCCCTTGGCGTATCCTCTGGAAACACCATATATTTT. Residues: CASSVALGVSSGNTIYF.

The sample holds many counts of this clonotype. The genes are TRBV6-5 and TRBJ2-2; no clear D gene. CDR3 size: 13 residues. The V end was cut by 4 bases, the J end by 4 bases, with 7 bases between. Germline CDR1 reads MNHEY; CDR2 reads SVGAGI. CDR3 DNA sequence: TGTGCCAGCAGTTCCATACTCACCGGGGAGCTGTTTTTT. It yields the protein CASSSILTGELFF.

As to this clonotype: Being one base from a much bigger clone, this may be a read error. The rearrangement joins TRBV6-1 to TRBJ2-3, with D perhaps matching TRBD2 (6 bases). There are 17 residues in the CDR3. Per germline, CDR1 MNHNS and CDR2 SASEGT. The CDR3 loop is CVSRPRFAGLHTDTQYF. The CDR3 coding sequence is TGTGTCAGCAGGCCTCGTTTTGCGGGACTGCACACAGATACGCAGTATTTT.

This clonotype has at least ten counts. The chain recombines TRBV3-1 with TRBJ2-7; D unclear. Trimming shortened V by 6 bases and J by 2 bases, and 11 bases separated the two germline ends. The germline CDR1 and CDR2 sequences are LGHDT and YNNKEL (reference sequence). This CDR3 contains 13 residues. The CDR3 reads CASRKGMAYEQYF. The CDR3 DNA reads as TGTGCCAGCAGGAAGGGAATGGCCTACGAGCAGTACTTC.

This clonotype was counted at least ten times. The V and J genes are TRBV7-8 and TRBJ2-1, with 8 bases lining up with TRBD1. The CDR3 length is 15 residues. Germline CDR1 reads SGHVS; CDR2 reads FQNEAQ. V gave up 6 bases and J gave up 6 bases; unmatched junction bases: 10. CDR3 residues: CASRIRQGWGNEQFF. In DNA form, the CDR3 reads TGTGCCAGCAGAATCAGACAGGGGTGGGGCAATGAGCAGTTCTTC.

This clonotype was seen many times. This sequence joins TRBV20-1 and TRBJ2-7; D remains unclear. The CDR3 extends over 11 amino acids. Germline V lookup: CDR1 DFQATT, CDR2 SNEGSKA (reference sequence). V lost 3 bases and J 3 bases, leaving 6 bases between the germline ends. The DNA of the CDR3 is TGCAGTGCTAGTAACAGCTACGAGCAGTACTTC. Encoded protein: CSASNSYEQYF.

Many counts were recorded for this clonotype. This sequence joins TRBV6-2 or TRBV6-3 and TRBJ2-7, with D tentatively TRBD2 (6 bases). V shed 4 bases and J shed 3 bases, with 16 bases lying between them. The CDR3 contains 15 residues. Per the germline V gene, CDR1 is MNHEY and CDR2 is SVGEGT. CDR3 sequence (DNA): TGTGCCAGCAGTTTCTCGCGGGGAGGAAACTACGAGCAGTACTTC. Protein product: CASSFSRGGNYEQYF.

This clonotype appeared many times. This rearrangement joins TRBV12-3 or TRBV12-4 to TRBJ1-2; D is ambiguous. Trimming took 2 bases from V and 1 from J, leaving 8 bases between them. The CDR3 totals 14 residues. The CDR3 DNA is TGTGCCAGCAGTTTAAGGACCGTTAACTATGGCTACACCTTC. It translates to CASSLRTVNYGYTF.

This clonotype was observed at least ten times. The chain recombines TRBV12-5 with TRBJ2-1, with 7 bases aligning to TRBD1. This CDR3 spans 13 amino acids. The germline gives CDR1 LGHNT, CDR2 FRNRAP. V was pared by 6 bases and J by 6 bases, with 5 bases of the junction left unmatched. Written as DNA, the CDR3 is TGTGCTAGTGGGTACGGGACAGTCAATGAGCAGTTCTTC. Protein: CASGYGTVNEQFF.

This clonotype has more than one count but fewer than ten. This rearrangement joins TRBV15 to TRBJ2-4; D gene uncertain. The CDR3 extends over 14 amino acids. The germline V gene encodes CDR1 LNHNV and CDR2 YYDKDF (reference sequence). V lost 0 bases, J lost 8 bases, and 11 bases lay in between. The CDR3 here is CATSRDPRDDIQYF. In nucleotides, the CDR3 is TGTGCCACCAGCAGAGACCCTAGGGATGACATTCAGTACTTC.

This clonotype has at least ten counts. V gene TRBV12-3 or TRBV12-4 combines with J gene TRBJ2-7; 9 bases are shared with TRBD2. The CDR3 spans 14 residues. Trimming removed 7 bases from V and 7 bases from J; junction bases left unmatched: 11. The chain's CDR3 is CASTRLAGAREQYF. CDR3 DNA sequence: TGTGCCAGCACCAGATTAGCGGGGGCTAGGGAGCAGTACTTC.